The subject of this entry is one TCR beta chain. Method: immunoSEQ multiplex PCR; TCRdb's copy keeps in-frame clones and lacks some. This sample yields almost 20,000 clones, of which 75% to 90% are seen a single time; around 7% belongs to the top ten. The time point here: cycle 4 day 1 (C4D1), after less than 7 weeks of nivolumab. With no exception, relapse followed autologous stem cell transplantation in all patients, and brentuximab vedotin exposure varied. CD8+ T cells were isolated from thawed PBMCs by magnetic negative selection. The germline gives CDR1 LGHNA, CDR2 YNFKEQ. There are 14 residues in the CDR3. The ends were cut back, 5 bases at V and 0 bases at J, with 10 bases in the middle. These data belong to a study of PD-1 blockade in classical Hodgkin lymphoma.

The chain carries TRBV4-2 and TRBJ1-2; no clear D gene. The clonotype comes from a human donor with classical Hodgkin lymphoma. Sequenced material: CD8+ T cells from blood, taken before the fourth cycle of nivolumab. The CDR3 nucleotides are TGTGCCAGCAGCTTGGGATCAGCTAACTATGGCTACACCTTC. It encodes CASSLGSANYGYTF.